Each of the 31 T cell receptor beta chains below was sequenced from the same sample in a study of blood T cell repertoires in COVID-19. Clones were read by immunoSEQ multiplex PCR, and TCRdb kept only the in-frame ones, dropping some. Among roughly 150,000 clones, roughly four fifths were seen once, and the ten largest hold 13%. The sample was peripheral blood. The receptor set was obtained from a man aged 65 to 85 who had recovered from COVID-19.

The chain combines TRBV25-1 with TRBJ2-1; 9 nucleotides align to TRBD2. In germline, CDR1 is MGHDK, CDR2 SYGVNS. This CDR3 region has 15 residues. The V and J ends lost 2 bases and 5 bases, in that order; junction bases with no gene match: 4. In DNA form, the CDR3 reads TGTGCCAGCAGTGAAATGGGACTAGCCAACAATGAGCAGTTCTTC. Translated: CASSEMGLANNEQFF.

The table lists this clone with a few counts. The DNA for the CDR3 is TGCGCCAGCAGCTTGGAGCTCAGGGACACCGGGGAGCTGTTTTTT. Encoded protein: CASSLELRDTGELFF. V is TRBV5-1 and J is TRBJ2-2; D perhaps matches TRBD1 (5 bases). V was pared by 0 bases and J by 3 bases, with 9 bases between. In germline, CDR1 is SGHRS, CDR2 YFSETQ. The CDR3 consists of 15 residues.

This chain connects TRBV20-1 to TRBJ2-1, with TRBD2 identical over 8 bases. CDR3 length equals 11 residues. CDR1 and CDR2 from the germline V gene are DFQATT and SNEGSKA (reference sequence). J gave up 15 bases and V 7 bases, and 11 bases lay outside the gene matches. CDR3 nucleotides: TGCAGTGGGACAGCGGGAGAACGTCGGTTCTTC. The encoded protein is CSGTAGERRFF.

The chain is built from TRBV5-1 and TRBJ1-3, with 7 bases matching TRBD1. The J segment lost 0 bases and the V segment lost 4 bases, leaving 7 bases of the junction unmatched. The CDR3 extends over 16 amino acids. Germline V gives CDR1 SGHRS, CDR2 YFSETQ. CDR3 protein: CASSLAGTDSGNTIYF. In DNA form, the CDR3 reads TGCGCCAGCAGCCTCGCCGGGACAGACTCTGGAAACACCATATATTTT.

CDR3 sequence (DNA): TGTGCCAGCAGCCGCGCCAGGGGGGAAGCTAATTCACCCCTCCACTTT. This translates into CASSRARGEANSPLHF. The chain employs TRBV7-9 and TRBJ1-6; TRBD1 matches at 7 bases. Germline trimming cut 5 bases from V and 6 bases from J; bases unmatched to any gene: 10. The germline V gene has CDR1 SEHNR and CDR2 FQNEAQ (reference sequence). This CDR3 has 16 amino acids.

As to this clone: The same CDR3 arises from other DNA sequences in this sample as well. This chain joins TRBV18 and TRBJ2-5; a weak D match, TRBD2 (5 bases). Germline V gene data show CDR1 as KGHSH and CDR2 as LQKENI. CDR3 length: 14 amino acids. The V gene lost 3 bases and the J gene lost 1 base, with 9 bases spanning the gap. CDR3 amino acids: CASSPGLSQETQYF. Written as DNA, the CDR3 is TGTGCCAGCTCACCCGGACTGAGCCAAGAGACCCAGTACTTC.

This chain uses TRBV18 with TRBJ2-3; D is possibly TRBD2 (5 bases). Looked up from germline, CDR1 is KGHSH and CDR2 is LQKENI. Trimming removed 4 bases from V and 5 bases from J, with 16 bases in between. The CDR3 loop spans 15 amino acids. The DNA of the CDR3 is TGTGCCAGCTCACTTAACAGCGGTGAGGGAGATACGCAGTATTTT. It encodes CASSLNSGEGDTQYF.

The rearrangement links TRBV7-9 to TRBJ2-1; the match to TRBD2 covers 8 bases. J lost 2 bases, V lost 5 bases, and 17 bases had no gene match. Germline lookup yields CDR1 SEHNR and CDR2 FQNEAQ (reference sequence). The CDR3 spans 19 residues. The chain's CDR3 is CASSHVEAGGHGTYNEQFF. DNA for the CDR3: TGTGCCAGCAGCCACGTTGAGGCGGGAGGCCATGGAACCTACAATGAGCAGTTCTTC.

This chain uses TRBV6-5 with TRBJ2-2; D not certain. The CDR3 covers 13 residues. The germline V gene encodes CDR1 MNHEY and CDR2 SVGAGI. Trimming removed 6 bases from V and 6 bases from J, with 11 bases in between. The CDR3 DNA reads TGTGCCAGCAGCCTCAACCGCGCCGGGGAGCTGTTTTTT. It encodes CASSLNRAGELFF.

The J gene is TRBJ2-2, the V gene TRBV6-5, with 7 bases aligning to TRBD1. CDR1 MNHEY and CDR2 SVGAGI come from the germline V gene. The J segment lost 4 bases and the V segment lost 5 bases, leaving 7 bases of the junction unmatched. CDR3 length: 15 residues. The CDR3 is CASSPQGQITGELFF. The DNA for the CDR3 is TGTGCCAGCAGTCCCCAGGGACAGATCACCGGGGAGCTGTTTTTT.

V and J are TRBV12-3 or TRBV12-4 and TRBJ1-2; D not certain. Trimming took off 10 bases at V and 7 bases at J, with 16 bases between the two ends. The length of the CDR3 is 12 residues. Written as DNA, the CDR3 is TGTGCCATCCAAAGGCAGGCCGGTGGCTACACCTTC. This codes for CAIQRQAGGYTF.

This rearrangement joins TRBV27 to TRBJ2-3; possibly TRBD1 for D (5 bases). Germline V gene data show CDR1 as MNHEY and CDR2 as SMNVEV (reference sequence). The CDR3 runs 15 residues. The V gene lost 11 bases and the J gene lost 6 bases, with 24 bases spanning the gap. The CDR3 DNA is TGTGCCGCCCGACGCGGTGGCAGGGAAGGGGATACGCAGTATTTT. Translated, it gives CAARRGGREGDTQYF.

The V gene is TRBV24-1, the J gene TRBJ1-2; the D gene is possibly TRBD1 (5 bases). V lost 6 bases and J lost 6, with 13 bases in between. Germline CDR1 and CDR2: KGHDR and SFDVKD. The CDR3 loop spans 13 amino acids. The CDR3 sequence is CATSLGEEHGYTF. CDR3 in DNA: TGTGCCACCAGTCTGGGGGAGGAGCATGGCTACACCTTC.

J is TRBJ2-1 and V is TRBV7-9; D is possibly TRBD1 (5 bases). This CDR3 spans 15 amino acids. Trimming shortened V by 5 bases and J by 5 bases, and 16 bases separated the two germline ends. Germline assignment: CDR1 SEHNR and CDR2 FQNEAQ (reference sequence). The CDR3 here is CASSRSRGPNNEQFF. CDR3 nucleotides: TGTGCCAGCAGCCGCTCTAGGGGCCCTAACAATGAGCAGTTCTTC.

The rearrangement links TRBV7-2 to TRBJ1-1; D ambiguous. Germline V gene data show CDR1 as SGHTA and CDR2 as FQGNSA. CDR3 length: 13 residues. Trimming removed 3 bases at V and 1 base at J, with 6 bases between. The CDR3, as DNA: TGTGCCAGCAGCTTCACTGCGAACACTGAAGCTTTCTTT. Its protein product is CASSFTANTEAFF.

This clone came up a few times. The CDR3 region is CASRDTLLRPSSTDTQYF. The CDR3 nucleotides read TGTGCCAGCCGGGACACCCTCCTACGTCCCTCTAGCACAGATACGCAGTATTTT. V and J are TRBV2 and TRBJ2-3; TRBD1 might be the D (6 bases). V lost 8 bases, J lost 0 bases, and 24 bases lay in between. The CDR3 loop spans 18 amino acids. Germline V gene lookup returns CDR1 SNHLY and CDR2 FYNNEI. Combining the CDR3 with reference TRBV2 and TRBJ2-3 gives the whole variable domain EPEVTQTPSHQVTQMGQEVILRCVPISNHLYFYWYRQILGQKVEFLVSFYNNEISEKSEIFDDQFSVERPDGSNFTLKIRSTKLEDSAMYFCASRDTLLRPSSTDTQYFGPGTRLTVL.

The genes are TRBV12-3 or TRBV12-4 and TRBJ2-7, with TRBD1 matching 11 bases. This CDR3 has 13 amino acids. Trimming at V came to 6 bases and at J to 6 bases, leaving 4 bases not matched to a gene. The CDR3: CASSPGQGAEQYF. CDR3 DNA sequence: TGTGCCAGCAGCCCTGGACAGGGGGCCGAGCAGTACTTC.

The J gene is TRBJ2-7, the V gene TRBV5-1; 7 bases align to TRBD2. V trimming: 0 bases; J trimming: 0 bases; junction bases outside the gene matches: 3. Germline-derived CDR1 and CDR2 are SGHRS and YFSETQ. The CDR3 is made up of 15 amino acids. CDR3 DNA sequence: TGCGCCAGCAGCTTGGACCCTAGCGGCTCCTACGAGCAGTACTTC. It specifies CASSLDPSGSYEQYF.

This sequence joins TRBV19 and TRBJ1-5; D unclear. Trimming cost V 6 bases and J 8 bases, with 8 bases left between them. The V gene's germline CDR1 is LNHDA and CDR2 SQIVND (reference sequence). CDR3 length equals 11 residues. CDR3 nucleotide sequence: TGTGCCAGTAGCAGCGGGGAGCCCCAGCATTTT. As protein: CASSSGEPQHF.

Here the CDR3 reads CASSQTSSYEQYF. The CDR3 DNA reads as TGTGCCAGCAGCCAGACTAGCAGCTACGAGCAGTACTTC. V is TRBV27 and J is TRBJ2-7, with 7 bases fitting TRBD2. This CDR3 is built from 13 residues. Per the germline V gene, CDR1 is MNHEY and CDR2 is SMNVEV (reference sequence). V lost 6 bases to trimming and J lost 3 bases; unmatched junction nucleotides: 5.

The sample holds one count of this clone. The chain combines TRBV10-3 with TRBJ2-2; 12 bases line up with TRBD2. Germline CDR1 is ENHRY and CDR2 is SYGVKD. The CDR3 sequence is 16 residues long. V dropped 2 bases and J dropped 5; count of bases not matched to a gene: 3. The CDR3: CAISERLAGETGELFF. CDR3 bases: TGTGCCATCAGTGAGAGACTAGCGGGAGAAACCGGGGAGCTGTTTTTT.

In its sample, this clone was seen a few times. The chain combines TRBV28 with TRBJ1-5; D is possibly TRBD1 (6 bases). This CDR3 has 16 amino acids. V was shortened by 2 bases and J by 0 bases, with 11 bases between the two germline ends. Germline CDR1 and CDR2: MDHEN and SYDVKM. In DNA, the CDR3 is TGTGCCAGCAGTTTACCAGGACAGTATAGCAATCAGCCCCAGCATTTT. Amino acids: CASSLPGQYSNQPQHF.

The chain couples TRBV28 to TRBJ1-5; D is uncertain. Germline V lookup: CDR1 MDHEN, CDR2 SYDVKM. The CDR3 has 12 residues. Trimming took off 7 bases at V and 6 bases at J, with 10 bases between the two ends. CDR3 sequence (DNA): TGTGCCAGCAAACCTCGGAGTCAGCCCCAGCATTTT. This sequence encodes CASKPRSQPQHF.

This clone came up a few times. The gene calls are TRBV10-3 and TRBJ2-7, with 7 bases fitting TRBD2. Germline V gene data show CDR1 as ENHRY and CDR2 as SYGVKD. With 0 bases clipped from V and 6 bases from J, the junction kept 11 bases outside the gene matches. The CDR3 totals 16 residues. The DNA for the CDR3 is TGTGCCATCAGTGAGTCGACTCGGGGGAGGGCCGGCGAGCAGTACTTC. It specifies CAISESTRGRAGEQYF.

The CDR3 bases are TGTGCCAGCAGCTTAGTACAATCCACTGAAGCTTTCTTT. It codes for CASSLVQSTEAFF. The V and J genes are TRBV7-2 and TRBJ1-1; D call uncertain. This CDR3 region has 13 residues. V lost 1 base and J lost 4, with 7 bases in between. Germline V CDR1 and CDR2: SGHTA, FQGNSA.

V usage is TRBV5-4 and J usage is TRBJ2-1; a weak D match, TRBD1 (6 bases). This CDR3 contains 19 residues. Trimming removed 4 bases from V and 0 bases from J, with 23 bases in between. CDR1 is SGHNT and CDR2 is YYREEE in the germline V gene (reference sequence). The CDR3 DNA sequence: TGTGCCAGCAGCAGGGGGTCGTCCGGGACCTCGAGCTCCTACAATGAGCAGTTCTTC. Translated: CASSRGSSGTSSSYNEQFF.

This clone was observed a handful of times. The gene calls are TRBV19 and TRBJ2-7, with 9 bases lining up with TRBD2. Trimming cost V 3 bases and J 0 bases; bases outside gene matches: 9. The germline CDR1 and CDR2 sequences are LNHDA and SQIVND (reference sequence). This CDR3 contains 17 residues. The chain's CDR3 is CASSISIAGAVSYEQYF. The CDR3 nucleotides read TGTGCCAGTAGTATTTCCATAGCGGGGGCTGTCTCCTACGAGCAGTACTTC. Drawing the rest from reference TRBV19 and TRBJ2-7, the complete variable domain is DGGITQSPKYLFRKEGQNVTLSCEQNLNHDAMYWYRQDPGQGLRLIYYSQIVNDFQKGDIAEGYSVSREKKESFPLTVTSAQKNPTAFYLCASSISIAGAVSYEQYFGPGTRLTVT.

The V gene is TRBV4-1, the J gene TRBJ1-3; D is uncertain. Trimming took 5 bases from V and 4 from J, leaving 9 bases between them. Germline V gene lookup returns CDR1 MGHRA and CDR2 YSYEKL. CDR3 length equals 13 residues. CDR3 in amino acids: CASSLTEGNTIYF. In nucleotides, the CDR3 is TGCGCCAGCAGCTTAACAGAGGGAAACACCATATATTTT.

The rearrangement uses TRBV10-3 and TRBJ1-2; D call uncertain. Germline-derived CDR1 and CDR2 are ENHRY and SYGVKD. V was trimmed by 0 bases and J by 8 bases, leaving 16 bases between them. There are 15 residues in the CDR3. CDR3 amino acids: CAISESGVPQRGYTF. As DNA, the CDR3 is TGTGCCATCAGTGAGTCGGGAGTACCGCAAAGGGGCTACACCTTC.

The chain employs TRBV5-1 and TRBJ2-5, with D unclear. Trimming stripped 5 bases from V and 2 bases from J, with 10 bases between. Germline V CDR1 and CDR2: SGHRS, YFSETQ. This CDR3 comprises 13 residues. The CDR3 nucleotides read TGCGCCAGCAGACAGAGCCCTCAAGAGACCCAGTACTTC. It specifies CASRQSPQETQYF. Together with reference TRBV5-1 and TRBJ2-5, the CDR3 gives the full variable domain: KAGVTQTPRYLIKTRGQQVTLSCSPISGHRSVSWYQQTPGQGLQFLFEYFSETQRNKGNFPGRFSGRQFSNSRSEMNVSTLELGDSALYLCASRQSPQETQYFGPGTRLLVL.

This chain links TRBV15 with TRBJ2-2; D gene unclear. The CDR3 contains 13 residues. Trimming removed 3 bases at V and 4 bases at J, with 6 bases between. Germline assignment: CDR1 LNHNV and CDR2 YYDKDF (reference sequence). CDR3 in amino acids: CATSRLGTGELFF. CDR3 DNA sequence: TGTGCCACCAGCAGGCTAGGCACCGGGGAGCTGTTTTTT. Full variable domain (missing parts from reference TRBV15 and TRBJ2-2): DAMVIQNPRYQVTQFGKPVTLSCSQTLNHNVMYWYQQKSSQAPKLLFHYYDKDFNNEADTPDNFQSRRPNTSFCFLDIRSPGLGDTAMYLCATSRLGTGELFFGEGSRLTVL.